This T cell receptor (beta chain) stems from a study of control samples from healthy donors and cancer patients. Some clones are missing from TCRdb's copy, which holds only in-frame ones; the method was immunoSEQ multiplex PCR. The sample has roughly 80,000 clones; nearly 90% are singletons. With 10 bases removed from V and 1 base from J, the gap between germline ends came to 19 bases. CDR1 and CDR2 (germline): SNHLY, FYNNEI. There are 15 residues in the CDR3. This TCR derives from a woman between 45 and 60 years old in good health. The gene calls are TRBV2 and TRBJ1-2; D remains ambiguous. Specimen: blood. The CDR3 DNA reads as TGTGCCACGAGCCCGGGCAGGATGGATAACTATGGCTACACCTTC. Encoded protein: CATSPGRMDNYGYTF.